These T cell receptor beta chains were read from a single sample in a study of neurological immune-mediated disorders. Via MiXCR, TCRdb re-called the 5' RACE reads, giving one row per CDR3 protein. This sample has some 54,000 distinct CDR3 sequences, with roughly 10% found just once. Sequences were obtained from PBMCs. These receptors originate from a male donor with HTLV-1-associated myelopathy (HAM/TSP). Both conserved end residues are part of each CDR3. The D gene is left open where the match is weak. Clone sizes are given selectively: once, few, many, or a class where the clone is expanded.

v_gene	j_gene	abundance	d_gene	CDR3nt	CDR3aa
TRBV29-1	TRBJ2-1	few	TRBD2	TGCAGCGTTCGGGGACTAGCGCCCAATGAGCAGTTCTTC	CSVRGLAPNEQFF
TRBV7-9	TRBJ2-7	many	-	TGTGCCAGCAGCTCCCGGGGATCCGAGCAGTACTTC	CASSSRGSEQYF
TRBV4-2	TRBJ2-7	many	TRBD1	TGTGCCAGCAGCCCTAGGTTGGACAGGGTCGACCACGAGCAGTACTTC	CASSPRLDRVDHEQYF
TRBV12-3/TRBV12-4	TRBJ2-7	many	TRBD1	TGTGCCAGCAGTTTGGACCAGGGGGCTCCGCAGTACTTC	CASSLDQGAPQYF
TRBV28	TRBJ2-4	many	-	TGTGCCAGCAGTCCAGGTGGTCTCACAGCCAAAAACATTCAGTACTTC	CASSPGGLTAKNIQYF
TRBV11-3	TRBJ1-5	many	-	TGTGCCAGCAGCTCGGACCGTTCGTCCCAGCATTTT	CASSSDRSSQHF
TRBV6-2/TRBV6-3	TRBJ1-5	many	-	TGTGCCAGCAGTTATAGTGGGGCGGGTCAGCCCCAGCATTTT	CASSYSGAGQPQHF
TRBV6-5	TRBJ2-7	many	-	TGTGCCAGCAGTTATAGGGCAGGCTCCTACGAGCAGTACTTC	CASSYRAGSYEQYF
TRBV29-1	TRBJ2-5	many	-	TGCAGCGTAACACGAATAATAAAAGAGACCCAGTACTTC	CSVTRIIKETQYF
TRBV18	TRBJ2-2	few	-	TGTGCCAGCTCACCATGGGAACCTATTGGCGGGGAGCTGTTTTTT	CASSPWEPIGGELFF
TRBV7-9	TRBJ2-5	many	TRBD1	TGTGCCAGCAGCCGAACAGGGGGCTGGGAGGAGACCCAGTACTTC	CASSRTGGWEETQYF
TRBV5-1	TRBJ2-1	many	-	TGCGCCAGCAGCACCAGCGGAGCAAACAATGAGCAGTTCTTC	CASSTSGANNEQFF
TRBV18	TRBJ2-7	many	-	TGTGCCAGCTCACCCCTTCCGAGGGATTCGTACGAGCAGTACTTC	CASSPLPRDSYEQYF
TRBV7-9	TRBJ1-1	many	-	TGTGCCAGCAGCTTAGGGGCAGGGCACACTGAAGCTTTCTTT	CASSLGAGHTEAFF
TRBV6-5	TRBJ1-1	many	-	TGTGCCAGCAGTTACCTCCTGGGGACTGAAGCTTTCTTT	CASSYLLGTEAFF
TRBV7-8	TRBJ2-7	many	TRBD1	TGTGCCAGCAGGGGGGACAGCGCCTACGAGCAGTACTTC	CASRGDSAYEQYF
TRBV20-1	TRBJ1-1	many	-	TGCAGTGCTGCGACAGACGAAGCTTTCTTT	CSAATDEAFF
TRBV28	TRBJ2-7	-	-	TGTGCCAGCAGGCCCCGAGGACAGTCGGCCTACGAGCAGTACTTC	CASRPRGQSAYEQYF
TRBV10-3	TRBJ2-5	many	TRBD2	TGTGCCATCAGTGAACAATCGACTAGCGGAGAGACCCAGTACTTC	CAISEQSTSGETQYF
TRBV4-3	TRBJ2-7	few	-	TGCGCCAGCAGCCAAGATTTGGCGTATCCCGAGCAGTACTTC	CASSQDLAYPEQYF
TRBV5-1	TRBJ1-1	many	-	TGCGCCAGCAGCTTCGATTCAGGGTCTCTTGCTGAAGCTTTCTTT	CASSFDSGSLAEAFF
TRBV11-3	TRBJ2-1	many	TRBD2	TGTGCCAGCAGTAACCGGGGGACTAGCTCCTACAATGAGCAGTTCTTC	CASSNRGTSSYNEQFF
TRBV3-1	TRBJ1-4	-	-	TGTGCCAGCAGCCAAGATTCGGGGGGCCGGGGACTGTTTTTT	CASSQDSGGRGLFF
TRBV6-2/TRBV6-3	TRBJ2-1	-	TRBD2	TGTGCCAGCAGCCGGCGGCTAGCGGCCTCCTACAATGAGCAGTTCTTC	CASSRRLAASYNEQFF
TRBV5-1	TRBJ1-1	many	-	TGCGCCAGCAGCTTGTTGGCAGGTTACTTTGAAGCTTTCTTT	CASSLLAGYFEAFF
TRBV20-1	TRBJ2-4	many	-	TGCAGTGCTAGAGATAGTATAGCCTCCAAAAACATTCAGTACTTC	CSARDSIASKNIQYF
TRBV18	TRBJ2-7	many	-	TGTGCCAGCTCACTAGATCGGGGCTCCTACGAGCAGTACTTC	CASSLDRGSYEQYF